This T cell receptor (beta chain) was recorded in a study of cytomegalovirus exposure and HLA in healthy donors. At the level of the study: The approximately 110 validation repertoires used a platform that matched the one used for the 600 to 750 first-cohort repertoires, as a later analysis reported.

TCRdb's copy holds only in-frame clones and misses some; the assay was immunoSEQ multiplex PCR. This table has around 120,000 clones, 88% appearing once. General study findings and limits: Both high specificity and high sensitivity reportedly marked the classifier's diagnosis of cytomegalovirus status. Cytomegalovirus-associated TCR beta chains were listed, numbering some 150.

The CDR3 totals 14 residues. The V gene's germline CDR1 is SNHLY and CDR2 FYNNEI. The V segment lost 6 bases and the J segment 5 bases; nucleotides outside the gene matches: 8. For this clone: Its antigen is currently unknown.

The TCR sequence derives from a man aged 18 to 35 in good health and CMV-seronegative. The sequenced sample consisted of PBMCs. The chain combines TRBV2 with TRBJ2-7; 9 nucleotides line up with TRBD1. The CDR3 reads CASRGTGLFHEQYF. Written as DNA, the CDR3 is TGTGCCAGCAGGGGGACAGGGTTATTCCACGAGCAGTACTTC. The full variable domain, rest sourced from reference TRBV2 and TRBJ2-7, is EPEVTQTPSHQVTQMGQEVILRCVPISNHLYFYWYRQILGQKVEFLVSFYNNEISEKSEIFDDQFSVERPDGSNFTLKIRSTKLEDSAMYFCASRGTGLFHEQYFGPGTRLTVT.